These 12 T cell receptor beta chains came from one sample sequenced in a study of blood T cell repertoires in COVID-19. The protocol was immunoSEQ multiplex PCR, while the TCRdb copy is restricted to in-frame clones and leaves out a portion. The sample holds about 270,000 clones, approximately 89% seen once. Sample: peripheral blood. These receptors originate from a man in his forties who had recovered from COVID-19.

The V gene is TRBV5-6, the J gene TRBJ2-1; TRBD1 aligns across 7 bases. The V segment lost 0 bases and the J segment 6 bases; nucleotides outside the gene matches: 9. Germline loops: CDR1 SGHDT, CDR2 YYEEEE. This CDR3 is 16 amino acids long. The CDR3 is CASSLDRDRVPNEQFF. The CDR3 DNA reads TGTGCCAGCAGCTTGGACCGAGACAGGGTTCCCAATGAGCAGTTCTTC.

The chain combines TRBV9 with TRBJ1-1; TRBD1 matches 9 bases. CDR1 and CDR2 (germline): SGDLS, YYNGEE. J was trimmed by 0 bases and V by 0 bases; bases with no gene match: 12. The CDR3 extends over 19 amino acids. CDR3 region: CASSVGIGQGLNMNTEAFF. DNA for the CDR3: TGTGCCAGCAGCGTAGGAATTGGACAGGGGCTAAATATGAACACTGAAGCTTTCTTT.

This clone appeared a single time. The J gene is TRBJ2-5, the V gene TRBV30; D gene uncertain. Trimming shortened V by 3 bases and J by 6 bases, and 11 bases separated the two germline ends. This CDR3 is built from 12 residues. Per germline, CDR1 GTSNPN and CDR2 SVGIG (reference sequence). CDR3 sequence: CAWSPSVQTQYF. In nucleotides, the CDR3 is TGTGCCTGGAGCCCGAGTGTACAGACCCAGTACTTC. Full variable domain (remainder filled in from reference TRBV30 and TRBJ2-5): SQTIHQWPATLVQPVGSPLSLECTVEGTSNPNLYWYRQAAGRGLQLLFYSVGIGQISSEVPQNLSASRPQDRQFILSSKKLLLSDSGFYLCAWSPSVQTQYFGPGTRLLVL.

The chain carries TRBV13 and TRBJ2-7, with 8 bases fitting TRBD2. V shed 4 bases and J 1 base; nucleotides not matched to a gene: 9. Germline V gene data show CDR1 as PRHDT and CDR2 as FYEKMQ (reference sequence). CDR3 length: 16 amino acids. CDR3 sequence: CASSSREGRGSYEQYF. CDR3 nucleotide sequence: TGTGCCAGCAGCTCCCGGGAGGGCAGAGGGTCCTACGAGCAGTACTTC.

CDR3 amino acids: CASSFSTGSGNTIYF. As DNA, the CDR3 is TGTGCCAGCAGCTTCTCGACAGGGTCCGGAAACACCATATATTTT. The chain is built from TRBV6-6 and TRBJ1-3, with 7 bases identical to TRBD1. V trimming: 6 bases; J trimming: 4 bases; junction bases outside the gene matches: 9. In germline, CDR1 is MNHNY, CDR2 SVGAGI (reference sequence). CDR3 length: 15 residues.

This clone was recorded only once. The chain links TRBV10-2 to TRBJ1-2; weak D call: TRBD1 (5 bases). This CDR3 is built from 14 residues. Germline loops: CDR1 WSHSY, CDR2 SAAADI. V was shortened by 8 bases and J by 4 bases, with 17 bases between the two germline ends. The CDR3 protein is CASAEGGGGYGYTF. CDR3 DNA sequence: TGCGCCAGCGCTGAGGGCGGGGGTGGCTATGGCTACACCTTC.

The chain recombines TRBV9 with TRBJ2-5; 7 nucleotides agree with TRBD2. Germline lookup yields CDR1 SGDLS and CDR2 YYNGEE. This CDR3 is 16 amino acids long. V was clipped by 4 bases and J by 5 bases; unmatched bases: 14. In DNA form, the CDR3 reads TGTGCCAGCAGCCCTCTAGCGGCAACCATTCATGAGACCCAGTACTTC. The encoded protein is CASSPLAATIHETQYF.

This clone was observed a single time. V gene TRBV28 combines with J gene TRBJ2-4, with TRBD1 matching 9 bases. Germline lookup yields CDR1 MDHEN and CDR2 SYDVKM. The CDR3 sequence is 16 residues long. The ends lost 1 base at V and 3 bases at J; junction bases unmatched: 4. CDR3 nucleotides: TGTGCCAGCAGTTTATTACAGGGACAGGGCAAAAACATTCAGTACTTC. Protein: CASSLLQGQGKNIQYF.

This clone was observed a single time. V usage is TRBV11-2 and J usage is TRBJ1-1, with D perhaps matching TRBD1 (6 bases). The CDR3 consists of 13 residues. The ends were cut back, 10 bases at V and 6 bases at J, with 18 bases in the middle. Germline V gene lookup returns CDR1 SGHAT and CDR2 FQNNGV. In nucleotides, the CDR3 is TGTGCCATCAACGCGAGGCCAGGGGCTGAAGCTTTCTTT. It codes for CAINARPGAEAFF.

The CDR3 DNA sequence: TGTGCCAGCAGCTCCAGGGATTCTGGAAACACCATATATTTT. Its translation: CASSSRDSGNTIYF. The chain links TRBV11-3 to TRBJ1-3; tentatively, D is TRBD1 (5 bases). The length of the CDR3 is 14 residues. Looked up from germline, CDR1 is SGHNT and CDR2 is YENEEA. Trimming cost V 4 bases and J 1 base, with 8 bases left between them.

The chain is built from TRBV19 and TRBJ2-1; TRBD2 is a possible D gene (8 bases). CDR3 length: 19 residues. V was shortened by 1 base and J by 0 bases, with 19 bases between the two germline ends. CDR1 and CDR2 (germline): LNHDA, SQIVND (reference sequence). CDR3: CASSIGRLAGQSSYNEQFF. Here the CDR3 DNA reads TGTGCCAGTAGTATAGGGAGGTTAGCGGGACAGAGCTCCTACAATGAGCAGTTCTTC.

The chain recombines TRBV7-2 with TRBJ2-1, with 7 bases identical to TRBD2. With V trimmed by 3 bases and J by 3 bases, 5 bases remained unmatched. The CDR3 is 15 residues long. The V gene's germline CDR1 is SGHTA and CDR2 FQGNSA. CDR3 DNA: TGTGCCAGCAGCTTGGCGGGAGAGGACTACAATGAGCAGTTCTTC. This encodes CASSLAGEDYNEQFF.